This entry features one T cell receptor beta chain sequence. Its antigen is unidentified. The sample is drawn from a study of T cell responses to AZD1222 COVID-19 vaccine. Findings and limits, study-wide: It was only a handful of AZD1222 recipients who were seropositive at baseline. Mostly white British, mostly female donors; authors suggested clonal diversity may be underestimated.

CDR3 length: 16 amino acids. In germline, CDR1 is MGHRA, CDR2 YSYEKL. V was shortened by 0 bases and J by 2 bases, with 13 bases between the two germline ends. Profiled with immunoSEQ multiplex PCR; TCRdb holds only in-frame clones, not every one. The table includes fewer than 120,000 clones, about 90% detected once. The starting material was peripheral blood, obtained 28 days after the second AZD1222 dose. The chain carries TRBV4-1 and TRBJ1-1; unclear D gene. This clonotype was sampled from an adult who received the AZD1222 COVID-19 vaccine. The CDR3 bases are TGCGCCAGCAGCCAAGAGGGGTCGCAGTTTAACACTGAAGCTTTCTTT. It codes for CASSQEGSQFNTEAFF.